One T cell receptor (beta chain) is described in this entry. Antigen: not known. The assay was immunoSEQ multiplex PCR, and TCRdb's table has in-frame clones only and misses some. The sample carries 320,000 or so clones, 75% to 90% recorded once. The data were taken from a study of Ad26.COV2.S vaccination and SARS-CoV-2 variants. Study-wide background: Vaccine-arm donor from the placebo-controlled COV1001 Ad26.COV2.S trial. Study observations and caveats: Measures of TCR breadth and depth may have fallen short of total T cell responses. The authors reported substantial breadth in spike-specific CD8+ and CD4+ T cell responses after vaccination.

The CDR3 loop spans 13 amino acids. Deletions cut 6 bases from V and 5 bases from J, with 13 bases between. Germline assignment: CDR1 SNHLY and CDR2 FYNNEI. As to treatment: around 19 received Ad26.COV2.S at low or high dose, single or two shots; about 5 received placebo; per-sample allocation not given. After the first vaccine or placebo injection, samples were drawn on day 63. Based in Boston, the donor was an adult of 18-55 years. V and J are TRBV2 and TRBJ1-1, with D possibly TRBD1 on 5 matching bases. The receptor was derived from a person aged 18-65 years who received the Ad26.COV2.S COVID-19 vaccine or a placebo. The material was peripheral blood, obtained in a trial of Ad26.COV2.S vaccine versus placebo. CDR3 sequence reads: CASRPGTGTEAFF. The CDR3 DNA is TGTGCCAGCAGGCCAGGGACGGGGACTGAAGCTTTCTTT.